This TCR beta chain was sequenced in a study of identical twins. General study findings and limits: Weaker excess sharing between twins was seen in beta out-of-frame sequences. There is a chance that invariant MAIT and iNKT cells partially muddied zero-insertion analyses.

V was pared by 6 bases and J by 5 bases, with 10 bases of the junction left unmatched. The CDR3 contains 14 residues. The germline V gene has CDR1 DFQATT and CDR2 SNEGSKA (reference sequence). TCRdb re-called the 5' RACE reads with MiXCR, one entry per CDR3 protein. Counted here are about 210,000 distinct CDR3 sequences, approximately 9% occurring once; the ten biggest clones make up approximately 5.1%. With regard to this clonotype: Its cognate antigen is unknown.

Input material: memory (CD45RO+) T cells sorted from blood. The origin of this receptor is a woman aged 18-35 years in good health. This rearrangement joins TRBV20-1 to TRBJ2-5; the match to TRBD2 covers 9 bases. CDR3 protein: CSAPGRGGRETQYF. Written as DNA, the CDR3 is TGCAGTGCCCCAGGGCGGGGGGGTCGGGAGACCCAGTACTTC.